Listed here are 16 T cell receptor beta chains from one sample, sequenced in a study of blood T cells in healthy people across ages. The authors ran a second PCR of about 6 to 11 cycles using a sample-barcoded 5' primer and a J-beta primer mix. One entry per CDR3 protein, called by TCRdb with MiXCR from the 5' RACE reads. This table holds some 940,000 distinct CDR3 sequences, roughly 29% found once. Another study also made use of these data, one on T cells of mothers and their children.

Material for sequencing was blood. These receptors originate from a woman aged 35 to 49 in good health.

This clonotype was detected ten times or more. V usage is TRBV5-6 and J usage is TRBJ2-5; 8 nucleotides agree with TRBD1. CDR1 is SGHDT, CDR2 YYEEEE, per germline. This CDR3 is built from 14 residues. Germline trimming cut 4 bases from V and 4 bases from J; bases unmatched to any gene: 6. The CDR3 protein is CASSPRQGRETQYF. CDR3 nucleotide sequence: TGTGCCAGCAGCCCGCGACAGGGGAGAGAGACCCAGTACTTC.

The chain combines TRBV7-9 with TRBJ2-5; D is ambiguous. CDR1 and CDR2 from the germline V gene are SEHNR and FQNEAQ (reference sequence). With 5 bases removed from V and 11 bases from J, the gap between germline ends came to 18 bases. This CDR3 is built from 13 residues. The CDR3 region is CASSQYIVGEQYF. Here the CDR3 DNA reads TGTGCCAGCAGCCAATATATTGTTGGTGAGCAGTACTTC.

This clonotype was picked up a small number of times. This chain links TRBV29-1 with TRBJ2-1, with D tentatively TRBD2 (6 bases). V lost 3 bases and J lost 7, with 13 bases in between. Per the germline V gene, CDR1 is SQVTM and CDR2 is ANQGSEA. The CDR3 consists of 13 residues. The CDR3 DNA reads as TGCAGCGTTGATGTGCTAGGGAGGAATGAGCAGTTCTTC. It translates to CSVDVLGRNEQFF.

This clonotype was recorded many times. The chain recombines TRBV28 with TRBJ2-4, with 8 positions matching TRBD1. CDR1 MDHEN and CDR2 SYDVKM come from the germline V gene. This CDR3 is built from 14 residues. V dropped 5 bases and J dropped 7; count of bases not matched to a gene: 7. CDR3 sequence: CASSLTGGRNIQYF. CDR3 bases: TGTGCCAGCAGTCTCACAGGGGGTAGGAACATTCAGTACTTC.

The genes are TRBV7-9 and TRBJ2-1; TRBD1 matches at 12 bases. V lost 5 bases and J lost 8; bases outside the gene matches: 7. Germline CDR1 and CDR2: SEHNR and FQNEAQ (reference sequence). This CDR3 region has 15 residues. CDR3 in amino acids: CASSARDRGHDEQFF. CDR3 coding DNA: TGTGCCAGCAGCGCCCGGGACAGGGGGCATGATGAGCAGTTCTTC.

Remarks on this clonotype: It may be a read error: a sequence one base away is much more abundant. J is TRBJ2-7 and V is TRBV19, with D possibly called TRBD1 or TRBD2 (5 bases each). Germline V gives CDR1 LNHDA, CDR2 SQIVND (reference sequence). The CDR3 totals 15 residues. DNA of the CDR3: TGTGCCAGTAGTATAGCGGGGACGGGCGCCTACGGGCAGTACTTC. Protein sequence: CASSIAGTGAYGQYF.

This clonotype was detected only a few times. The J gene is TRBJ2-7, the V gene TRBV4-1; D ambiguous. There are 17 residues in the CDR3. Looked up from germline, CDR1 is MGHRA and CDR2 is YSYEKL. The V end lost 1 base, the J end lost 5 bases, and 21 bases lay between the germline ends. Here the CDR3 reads CASSQGRPGLVRDEQYF. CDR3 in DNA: TGCGCCAGCAGCCAAGGTCGACCAGGTCTAGTCCGGGACGAGCAGTACTTC.

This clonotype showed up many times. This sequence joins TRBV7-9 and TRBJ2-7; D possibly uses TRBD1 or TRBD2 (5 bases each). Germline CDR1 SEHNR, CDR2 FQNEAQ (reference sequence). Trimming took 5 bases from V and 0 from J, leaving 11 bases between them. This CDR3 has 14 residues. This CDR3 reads CASSLRGLSYEQYF. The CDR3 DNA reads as TGTGCCAGCAGCCTCCGGGGCCTCTCCTACGAGCAGTACTTC.

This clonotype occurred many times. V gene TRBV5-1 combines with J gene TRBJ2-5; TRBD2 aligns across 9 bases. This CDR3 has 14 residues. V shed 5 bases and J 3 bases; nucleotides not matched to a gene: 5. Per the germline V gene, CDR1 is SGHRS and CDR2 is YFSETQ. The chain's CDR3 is CASRLSSGEETQYF. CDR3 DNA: TGCGCCAGCAGACTTTCTAGCGGGGAAGAGACCCAGTACTTC.

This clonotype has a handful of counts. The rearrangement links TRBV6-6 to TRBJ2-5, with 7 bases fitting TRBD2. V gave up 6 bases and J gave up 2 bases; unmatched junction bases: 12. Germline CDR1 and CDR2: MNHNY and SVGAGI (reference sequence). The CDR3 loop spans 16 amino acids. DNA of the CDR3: TGTGCCAGCAGGACCAGGAATCGAGCGGGACAAGAGACCCAGTACTTC. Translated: CASRTRNRAGQETQYF.

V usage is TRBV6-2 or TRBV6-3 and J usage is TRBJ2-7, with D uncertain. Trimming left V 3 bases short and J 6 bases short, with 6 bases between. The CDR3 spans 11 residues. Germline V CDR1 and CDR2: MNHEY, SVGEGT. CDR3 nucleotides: TGTGCCAGCAGTTATTCAGTCGAGCAGTACTTC. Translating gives CASSYSVEQYF.

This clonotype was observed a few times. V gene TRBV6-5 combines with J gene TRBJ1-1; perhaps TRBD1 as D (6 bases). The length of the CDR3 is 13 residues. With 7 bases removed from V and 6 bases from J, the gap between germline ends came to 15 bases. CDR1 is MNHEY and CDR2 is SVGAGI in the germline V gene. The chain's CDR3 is CASIQQGGSEAFF. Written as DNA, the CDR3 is TGTGCCAGCATCCAACAGGGAGGTTCTGAAGCTTTCTTT.

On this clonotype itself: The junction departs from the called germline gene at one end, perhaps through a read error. Here the CDR3 reads CACSEGGGKPQHF. CDR3 in DNA: TGTGCCTGCAGTGAGGGCGGGGGCAAGCCCCAGCATTTT. The V and J genes are TRBV2 and TRBJ1-5, with TRBD1 as a possible D gene (6 bases). Germline assignment: CDR1 SNHLY and CDR2 FYNNEI. CDR3 length: 13 residues.

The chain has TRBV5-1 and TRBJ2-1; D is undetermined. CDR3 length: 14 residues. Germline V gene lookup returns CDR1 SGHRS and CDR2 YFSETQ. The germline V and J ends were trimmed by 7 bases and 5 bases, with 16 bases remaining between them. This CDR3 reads CASVRLEGNNEQFF. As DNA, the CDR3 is TGCGCCAGCGTCCGATTAGAAGGGAACAATGAGCAGTTCTTC. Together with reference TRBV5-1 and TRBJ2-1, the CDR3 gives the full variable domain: KAGVTQTPRYLIKTRGQQVTLSCSPISGHRSVSWYQQTPGQGLQFLFEYFSETQRNKGNFPGRFSGRQFSNSRSEMNVSTLELGDSALYLCASVRLEGNNEQFFGPGTRLTVL.

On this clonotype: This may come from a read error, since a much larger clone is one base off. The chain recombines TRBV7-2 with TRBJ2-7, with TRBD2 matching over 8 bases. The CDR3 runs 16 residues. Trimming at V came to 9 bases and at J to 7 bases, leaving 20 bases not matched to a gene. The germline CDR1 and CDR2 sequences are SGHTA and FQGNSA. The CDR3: CASSGPSRGVDNEQYF. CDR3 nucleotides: TGTGCCAGTAGCGGGCCGTCGCGGGGGGTTGACAATGAGCAGTACTTC.

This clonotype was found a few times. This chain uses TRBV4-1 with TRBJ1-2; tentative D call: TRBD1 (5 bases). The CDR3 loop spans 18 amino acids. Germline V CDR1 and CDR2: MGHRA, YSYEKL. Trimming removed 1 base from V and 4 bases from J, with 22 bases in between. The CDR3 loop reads CASSQVAGVSSLGYGYTF. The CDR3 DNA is TGCGCCAGCAGCCAAGTCGCGGGGGTTTCATCTCTCGGCTATGGCTACACCTTC.